This entry is about one T cell receptor (beta chain). Antigen: not known. This entry belongs to a study of cytomegalovirus exposure and HLA in healthy donors. Germline V lookup: CDR1 SGHAT, CDR2 FQNNGV. V dropped 4 bases and J dropped 3 bases, with 13 bases sitting between them. CDR3 size: 15 residues. PCR was performed using 60 Vbeta and 13 Jbeta primers. Assay: immunoSEQ multiplex PCR; the TCRdb copy retains only in-frame clones and omits some. Altogether about 150,000 clones are present, 60% to 80% being singletons, with the ten largest covering about 12%. Findings of the study overall: Among TCR sequences, most were rare, though some public TCRs appeared in many donors. A later analysis appeared to link common viral pathogens to several of the most significant clusters.

The receptor's source is a woman aged 45-65 years in good health and CMV-seropositive. J is TRBJ2-1 and V is TRBV11-2, with D possibly TRBD1 on 5 matching bases. The sample comprised PBMCs. CDR3 sequence (DNA): TGTGCCAGCAGCTCAAGGGGCGTAGGCTACAATGAGCAGTTCTTC. Its translation is CASSSRGVGYNEQFF.